Presented here are 20 T cell receptor beta chains from one specimen sequenced in a study of blood T cell repertoires in COVID-19. Method: immunoSEQ multiplex PCR; TCRdb's copy keeps in-frame clones and lacks some. Of about 50,000 clones listed, roughly 87% are singletons. Sequenced input: peripheral blood. These receptors originate from a human donor in a cohort sampled during active COVID-19.

J is TRBJ2-7 and V is TRBV18; the D is unclear. The CDR3 has 15 residues. The V gene lost 5 bases and the J gene lost 4 bases, with 18 bases spanning the gap. Looked up from germline, CDR1 is KGHSH and CDR2 is LQKENI. The CDR3 DNA is TGTGCCAGCTCATTGTATGCAGGCAAACCTTACGAGCAGTACTTC. This encodes CASSLYAGKPYEQYF.

The V and J genes are TRBV19 and TRBJ2-5; TRBD2 aligns across 13 bases. CDR1 and CDR2 (germline): LNHDA, SQIVND (reference sequence). CDR3 length: 14 residues. V shed 7 bases, J shed 3 bases, and the junction held 2 bases outside the gene matches. CDR3 nucleotide sequence: TGTGCCAGTAAAGGACTAGCGGGAGAAGAGACCCAGTACTTC. Encoded protein: CASKGLAGEETQYF.

In this sample, this clone turned up once. This chain uses TRBV30 with TRBJ1-4; no clear D. The CDR3 covers 13 residues. Between the trimmed V and J ends, which lost 3 bases and 10 bases, there was a span of 15 bases. The germline gives CDR1 GTSNPN, CDR2 SVGIG (reference sequence). In nucleotides, the CDR3 is TGTGCCTGGAGACCTCCCGCGGGAGGAAAACTGTTTTTT. Its translation is CAWRPPAGGKLFF.

The chain employs TRBV6-6 and TRBJ2-7; TRBD1 is a possible D gene (7 bases). Germline V gene sequence: CDR1 MNHNY, CDR2 SVGAGI (reference sequence). The CDR3 contains 14 residues. V lost 8 bases and J 5 bases, leaving 19 bases between the germline ends. The CDR3 protein is CASVRDSLGDEQYF. The CDR3 coding sequence is TGTGCCAGCGTGCGGGACAGTTTAGGCGACGAGCAGTACTTC.

This rearrangement joins TRBV5-1 to TRBJ2-7; 9 nucleotides match TRBD2. V lost 3 bases and J lost 3; bases outside the gene matches: 13. The germline V gene has CDR1 SGHRS and CDR2 YFSETQ. The CDR3 extends over 17 amino acids. The CDR3 loop reads CASSSPASSGRLYEQYF. CDR3 sequence (DNA): TGCGCCAGCAGCTCCCCAGCCTCCAGCGGGAGGCTCTACGAGCAGTACTTC. The full variable domain, in which reference TRBV5-1 and TRBJ2-7 provide the parts outside the CDR3, is KAGVTQTPRYLIKTRGQQVTLSCSPISGHRSVSWYQQTPGQGLQFLFEYFSETQRNKGNFPGRFSGRQFSNSRSEMNVSTLELGDSALYLCASSSPASSGRLYEQYFGPGTRLTVT.

The chain joins TRBV4-1 to TRBJ2-3; 10 bases align to TRBD2. J was trimmed by 2 bases and V by 0 bases; bases with no gene match: 8. The CDR3 loop spans 18 amino acids. Germline V lookup: CDR1 MGHRA, CDR2 YSYEKL. The CDR3 DNA reads TGCGCCAGCAGCCAAGATCGAGCTAGCGGGGGTCCCACAGATACGCAGTATTTT. It translates to CASSQDRASGGPTDTQYF.

The V call is TRBV6-6, the J call TRBJ1-1; 9 nucleotides line up with TRBD1. CDR3 length: 16 residues. Unmatched junction bases numbered 12, after V lost 4 bases and J lost 6 bases. Germline V gives CDR1 MNHNY, CDR2 SVGAGI (reference sequence). CDR3 in amino acids: CASSSGRTGAVAEAFF. CDR3 nucleotides: TGTGCCAGCAGTTCTGGGAGGACAGGGGCGGTGGCTGAAGCTTTCTTT.

This clone was recorded once. The chain has TRBV11-2 and TRBJ2-5; D possibly corresponds to TRBD2 (6 bases). Trimming removed 4 bases at V and 0 bases at J, with 12 bases between. In germline, CDR1 is SGHAT, CDR2 FQNNGV. The CDR3 contains 15 residues. The CDR3 sequence: CASSSTGTHQETQYF. Written as DNA, the CDR3 is TGTGCCAGCAGCTCGACCGGGACTCACCAAGAGACCCAGTACTTC.

This chain links TRBV15 with TRBJ2-1; 12 bases are a match to TRBD2. Per the germline V gene, CDR1 is LNHNV and CDR2 is YYDKDF (reference sequence). After removal of 3 bases from V and 0 bases from J, the junction contained 15 bases not matched to a gene. The CDR3 totals 21 residues. For the CDR3, the DNA is TGTGCCACCAGCAGTGGGCCATGGTGGCTAGCGGGAGGGAGCTCCTACAATGAGCAGTTCTTC. Its protein is CATSSGPWWLAGGSSYNEQFF.

This clone appeared once. The chain recombines TRBV6-6 with TRBJ2-5; 7 bases are shared with TRBD1. There are 14 residues in the CDR3. CDR1 and CDR2 (germline): MNHNY, SVGAGI (reference sequence). The V gene end was trimmed by 5 bases and the J gene end by 2 bases; junction bases not matched to a gene: 5. The CDR3 nucleotides read TGTGCCAGCAGTCGGGGACAGCCACAAGAGACCCAGTACTTC. Its translation: CASSRGQPQETQYF.

The chain recombines TRBV4-2 with TRBJ1-1; D gene unclear. The CDR3 is made up of 14 amino acids. The germline gives CDR1 LGHNA, CDR2 YNFKEQ. V gave up 1 base and J gave up 3 bases, with 9 bases separating them. CDR3 amino acids: CASSQAGEDTEAFF. CDR3 in DNA: TGTGCCAGCAGCCAAGCCGGGGAGGACACTGAAGCTTTCTTT.

This chain uses TRBV5-5 with TRBJ2-7; 8 nucleotides align to TRBD1. CDR1 and CDR2 from the germline V gene are SGHKS and YYEKEE (reference sequence). The CDR3 runs to 17 residues. J lost 0 bases, V lost 4 bases, and 12 bases had no gene match. This CDR3 reads CASSKTAGQAFSYEQYF. CDR3 sequence (DNA): TGTGCCAGCAGCAAAACCGCGGGACAGGCCTTCTCCTACGAGCAGTACTTC.

This clone was seen just once. V is TRBV30 and J is TRBJ2-1; perhaps TRBD1 as D (6 bases). The ends were cut back, 4 bases at V and 8 bases at J, with 21 bases in the middle. CDR1 GTSNPN and CDR2 SVGIG come from the germline V gene (reference sequence). The CDR3 contains 15 residues. The CDR3 DNA is TGTGCCTGGAAGGGGGACCATCGGTTAGCATATGAGCAGTTCTTC. Translating it yields CAWKGDHRLAYEQFF.

The rearrangement uses TRBV6-2 or TRBV6-3 and TRBJ1-5, with a possible D match to TRBD1 (6 bases). The germline V gene has CDR1 MNHEY and CDR2 SVGEGT. V shed 5 bases and J shed 4 bases, with 9 bases lying between them. The CDR3 is 13 residues long. The CDR3, as DNA: TGTGCCAGCAGTATTACAGGGAATCAGCCCCAGCATTTT. This codes for CASSITGNQPQHF.

This rearrangement joins TRBV28 to TRBJ2-5, with unresolved D. Germline V gene lookup returns CDR1 MDHEN and CDR2 SYDVKM. The CDR3 consists of 13 residues. Trimming cost V 6 bases and J 6 bases, with 14 bases left between them. The CDR3 DNA is TGTGCCAGCAGCTTGACACCGGCGAAGACCCAGTACTTC. It encodes CASSLTPAKTQYF.

The CDR3 DNA is TGTGCCACCACCGGCGCGGAACATAGCTCCTACAATGAGCAGTTCTTC. It encodes CATTGAEHSSYNEQFF. The rearrangement uses TRBV15 and TRBJ2-1; D remains ambiguous. Germline lookup yields CDR1 LNHNV and CDR2 YYDKDF (reference sequence). Trimming took off 7 bases at V and 0 bases at J, with 16 bases between the two ends. The CDR3 loop spans 16 amino acids.

The rearrangement uses TRBV18 and TRBJ1-2; D remains ambiguous. From germline, CDR1 is KGHSH and CDR2 LQKENI. CDR3 size: 15 residues. Trimming took 2 bases from V and 6 from J, leaving 16 bases between them. CDR3 sequence (DNA): TGTGCCAGCTCACCAATCGACACCTCGGCGAATGGCTACACCTTC. Its protein product is CASSPIDTSANGYTF.

The chain has TRBV3-1 (or the pseudogene TRBV3-2) and TRBJ2-1, with 10 bases lining up with TRBD2. With 7 bases clipped from V and 8 bases from J, the junction kept 8 bases outside the gene matches. Germline V CDR1 and CDR2: LGHDT, YNNKEL (reference sequence). The CDR3 has 14 amino acids. CDR3 region: CASTPSGSIDEQFF. The CDR3 nucleotides are TGTGCCAGCACCCCTAGCGGGAGTATTGATGAGCAGTTCTTC.

The gene calls are TRBV19 and TRBJ2-7; TRBD2 agrees at 10 bases. Germline CDR1 and CDR2: LNHDA and SQIVND (reference sequence). V dropped 5 bases and J dropped 2; count of bases not matched to a gene: 3. CDR3 length: 14 amino acids. The CDR3 reads CASSPGLAAYEQYF. CDR3 nucleotides: TGTGCCAGTAGTCCCGGACTAGCGGCCTACGAGCAGTACTTC.

Written as DNA, the CDR3 is TGTGCCAGTAGTGGAGCTAGCGGGGCAACCACTAGCACAGATACGCAGTATTTT. Amino acids: CASSGASGATTSTDTQYF. This rearrangement joins TRBV19 to TRBJ2-3, with 9 positions matching TRBD2. The CDR3 has 18 amino acids. Germline lookup yields CDR1 LNHDA and CDR2 SQIVND (reference sequence). The V gene end was trimmed by 5 bases and the J gene end by 0 bases; junction bases not matched to a gene: 12.